Reported below is one T cell receptor (beta chain). The data are from a study of blood T cell repertoires in COVID-19. This CDR3 is 12 amino acids long. The germline CDR1 and CDR2 sequences are MGHDK and SYGVNS. The junction had 5 bases not matched to a gene; V was cut back by 10 bases and J by 4 bases. The table came from immunoSEQ multiplex PCR; TCRdb's copy has only in-frame clones and leaves some out. The repertoire holds 45,000 to 55,000 clones, with 90% as singletons. The clonotype originates from a human donor in a cohort sampled during active COVID-19. This chain connects TRBV25-1 to TRBJ1-1, with 8 bases fitting TRBD1. The specimen was peripheral blood. This CDR3 is CATRQGPTEAFF. DNA of the CDR3: TGTGCCACCCGACAGGGGCCCACTGAAGCTTTCTTT.